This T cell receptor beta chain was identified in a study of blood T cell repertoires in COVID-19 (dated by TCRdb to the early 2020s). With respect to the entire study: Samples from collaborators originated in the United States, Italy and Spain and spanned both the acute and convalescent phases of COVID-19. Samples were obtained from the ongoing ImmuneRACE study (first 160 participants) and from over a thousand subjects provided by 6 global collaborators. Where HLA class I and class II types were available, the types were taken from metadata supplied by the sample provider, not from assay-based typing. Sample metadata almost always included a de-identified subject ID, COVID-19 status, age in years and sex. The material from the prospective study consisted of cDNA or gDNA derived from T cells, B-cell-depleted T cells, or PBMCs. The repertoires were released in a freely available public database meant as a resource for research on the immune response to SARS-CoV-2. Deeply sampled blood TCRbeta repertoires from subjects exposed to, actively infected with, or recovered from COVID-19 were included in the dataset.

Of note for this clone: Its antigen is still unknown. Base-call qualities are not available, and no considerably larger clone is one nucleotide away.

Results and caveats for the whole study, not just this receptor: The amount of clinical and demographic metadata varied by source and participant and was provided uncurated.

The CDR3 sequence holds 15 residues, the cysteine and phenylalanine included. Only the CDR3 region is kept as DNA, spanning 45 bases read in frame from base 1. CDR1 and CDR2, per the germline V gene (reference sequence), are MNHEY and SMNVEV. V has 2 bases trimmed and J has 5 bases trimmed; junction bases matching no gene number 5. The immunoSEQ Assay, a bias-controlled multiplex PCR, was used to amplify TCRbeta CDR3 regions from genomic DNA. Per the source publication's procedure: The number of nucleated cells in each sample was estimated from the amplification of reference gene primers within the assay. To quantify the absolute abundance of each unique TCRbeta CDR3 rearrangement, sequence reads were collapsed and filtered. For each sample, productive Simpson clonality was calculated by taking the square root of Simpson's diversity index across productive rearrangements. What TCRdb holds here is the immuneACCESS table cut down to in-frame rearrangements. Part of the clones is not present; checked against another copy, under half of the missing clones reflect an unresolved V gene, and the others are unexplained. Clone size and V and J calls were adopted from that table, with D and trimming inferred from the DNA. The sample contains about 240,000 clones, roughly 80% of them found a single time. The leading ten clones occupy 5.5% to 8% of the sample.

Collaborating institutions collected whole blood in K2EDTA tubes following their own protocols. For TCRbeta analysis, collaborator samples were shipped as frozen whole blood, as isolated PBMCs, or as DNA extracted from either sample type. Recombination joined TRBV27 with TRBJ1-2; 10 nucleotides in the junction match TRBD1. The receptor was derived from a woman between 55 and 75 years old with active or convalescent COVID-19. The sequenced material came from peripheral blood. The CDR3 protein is CASSLRDRGIYGYTF. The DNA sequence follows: TGTGCCAGCAGTTTAAGGGACAGGGGCATTTATGGCTACACCTTC.